Following are 17 T cell receptor beta chains from one sample sequenced in a study of immune cell composition in non-small cell lung cancer. Assay: immunoSEQ multiplex PCR; the TCRdb copy retains only in-frame clones and omits some. Here the sample spans thousands of clones, roughly 77% being singletons. Normal lung was taken at the farthest possible site, at least 3 cm from tumour. Specimen: non-adjacent lung tissue. Receptor source: a human donor with non-small cell lung cancer.

Relative to its sample, this clone is large. The chain employs TRBV29-1 and TRBJ2-7; TRBD2 matches at 8 bases. This CDR3 region has 14 residues. Trimming at V came to 5 bases and at J to 3 bases, leaving 9 bases not matched to a gene. Germline V gene sequence: CDR1 SQVTM, CDR2 ANQGSEA. CDR3 DNA sequence: TGCAGCGTTTCGGGGGGGTTCCGCTACTACGAGCAGTACTTC. It is translated as CSVSGGFRYYEQYF.

The chain has TRBV18 and TRBJ1-1; 7 positions agree with TRBD1. J lost 7 bases, V lost 3 bases, and 2 bases had no gene match. Per germline, CDR1 KGHSH and CDR2 LQKENI. This CDR3 has 12 amino acids. The CDR3 region is CASSPNRGEAFF. In nucleotides, the CDR3 is TGTGCCAGCTCACCCAACAGGGGTGAAGCTTTCTTT.

This clone was observed a single time. V and J are TRBV19 and TRBJ2-2; D ambiguous. CDR3 length: 13 amino acids. Germline V gene lookup returns CDR1 LNHDA and CDR2 SQIVND (reference sequence). Trimming cost V 5 bases and J 1 base, with 5 bases left between them. CDR3 residues: CASSEQNTGELFF. Written as DNA, the CDR3 is TGTGCCAGTAGTGAACAGAACACCGGGGAGCTGTTTTTT.

This chain links TRBV7-9 with TRBJ2-1; D is perhaps TRBD2 (5 bases). V lost 5 bases and J lost 2, with 13 bases in between. CDR3 length: 15 residues. Germline CDR1 reads SEHNR; CDR2 reads FQNEAQ (reference sequence). CDR3 region: CASSPVPGTYNEQFF. Written as DNA, the CDR3 is TGTGCCAGCAGCCCTGTTCCGGGGACCTACAATGAGCAGTTCTTC.

To note about this clone: The junction shows a germline mismatch at one end, possibly a read error. The chain couples TRBV7-7 to TRBJ2-6, with unresolved D. CDR1 is SSHAT, CDR2 FNYEAQ, per germline (reference sequence). The CDR3 loop spans 16 amino acids. The CDR3 region has the DNA TGTGCTAGCAGCTTAAGCTCATACTCTGGGGCCAACGTCCTGACTTTC. Translating gives CASSLSSYSGANVLTF.

The V call is TRBV9, the J call TRBJ1-1, with D tentatively TRBD1 (5 bases). Germline V lookup: CDR1 SGDLS, CDR2 YYNGEE. The CDR3 runs to 14 residues. V gave up 0 bases and J gave up 5 bases, with 11 bases separating them. The CDR3 DNA reads as TGTGCCAGCAGCGTAGTCACAAAGGGGACTGAAGCTTTCTTT. Translated, it gives CASSVVTKGTEAFF.

This chain uses TRBV10-3 with TRBJ1-2, with D perhaps matching TRBD1 (5 bases). This CDR3 has 15 residues. Trimming pared 4 bases from V and 3 bases from J, leaving 15 bases between. Germline-derived CDR1 and CDR2 are ENHRY and SYGVKD. Here the CDR3 DNA reads TGTGCCATCAGTGGTGATAGGGGAGGGGACTATGGCTACACCTTC. This translates into CAISGDRGGDYGYTF.

The chain recombines TRBV6-5 with TRBJ1-2; D is uncertain. From germline, CDR1 is MNHEY and CDR2 SVGAGI. Deletions cut 5 bases from V and 2 bases from J, with 12 bases between. The CDR3 is made up of 14 amino acids. CDR3 amino acids: CASSPRSPNYGYTF. The CDR3 DNA reads as TGTGCCAGCAGTCCCCGGTCACCGAACTATGGCTACACCTTC.

This chain joins TRBV11-2 and TRBJ2-1; perhaps TRBD2 as D (5 bases). The CDR3 extends over 15 amino acids. V was shortened by 1 base and J by 8 bases, with 15 bases between the two germline ends. Germline CDR1 reads SGHAT; CDR2 reads FQNNGV. CDR3 loop: CASSLGARAGDEQFF. CDR3 in DNA: TGTGCCAGCAGCTTAGGTGCGAGGGCGGGCGATGAGCAGTTCTTC.

This clone has a single count. The chain recombines TRBV7-2 with TRBJ2-3; D possibly corresponds to TRBD2 (5 bases). The CDR3 extends over 15 amino acids. In germline, CDR1 is SGHTA, CDR2 FQGNSA. V was pared by 1 base and J by 0 bases, with 8 bases between. The DNA of the CDR3 is TGTGCCAGCAGCTTAGATACGGGGAGCACAGATACGCAGTATTTT. It is translated as CASSLDTGSTDTQYF.

V gene TRBV28 combines with J gene TRBJ2-2, with 12 bases that match TRBD1. The CDR3 consists of 16 residues. The V and J ends lost 10 bases and 5 bases, in that order; junction bases with no gene match: 11. CDR1 is MDHEN, CDR2 SYDVKM, per germline. The CDR3 loop is CATGGDRGRSTGELFF. CDR3 bases: TGTGCCACCGGGGGGGACAGGGGGCGCAGTACCGGGGAGCTGTTTTTT.

The V and J genes are TRBV11-1 and TRBJ2-5; TRBD2 matches 16 bases. V was pared by 4 bases and J by 4 bases, with 6 bases of the junction left unmatched. The CDR3 totals 17 residues. The V gene's germline CDR1 is SGHAT and CDR2 FQDESV (reference sequence). CDR3 amino acids: CASSSGLAGGPGETQYF. The CDR3 bases are TGTGCCAGCAGCTCGGGACTAGCGGGAGGGCCAGGAGAGACCCAGTACTTC.

The J gene is TRBJ1-2, the V gene TRBV11-2; no definite D call. V dropped 4 bases and J dropped 6 bases, with 9 bases sitting between them. Looked up from germline, CDR1 is SGHAT and CDR2 is FQNNGV. The CDR3 runs 12 residues. CDR3: CASSSEGNGYTF. For the CDR3, the DNA is TGTGCCAGCAGCTCTGAGGGTAATGGCTACACCTTC.

The chain carries TRBV15 and TRBJ1-5; D is possibly TRBD1 (6 bases). Germline V gene data show CDR1 as LNHNV and CDR2 as YYDKDF (reference sequence). This CDR3 region has 18 residues. V shed 1 base and J shed 0 bases, with 16 bases lying between them. CDR3 in amino acids: CATSRAPRTDFSNQPQHF. In DNA, the CDR3 is TGTGCCACCAGCAGAGCCCCCCGGACAGATTTTAGCAATCAGCCCCAGCATTTT.

The rearrangement uses TRBV2 and TRBJ1-2; TRBD1 matches at 9 bases. The trim removed 3 bases at V and 4 bases at J, leaving 9 bases unmatched. Germline V CDR1 and CDR2: SNHLY, FYNNEI. The CDR3 consists of 16 residues. The DNA for the CDR3 is TGTGCCAGCAGTGAGGACACAGGGGGCAGTGGCTATGGCTACACCTTC. Protein product: CASSEDTGGSGYGYTF.

The chain uses TRBV5-4 and TRBJ1-4; 7 nucleotides match TRBD1. The V segment lost 0 bases and the J segment 12 bases; nucleotides outside the gene matches: 2. Germline CDR1 is SGHNT and CDR2 is YYREEE (reference sequence). This CDR3 has 12 amino acids. CDR3 nucleotide sequence: TGTGCCAGCAGCTTGGAGGGGGCGCAACTGTTTTTT. This translates into CASSLEGAQLFF.

The sample holds one count of this clone. The rearrangement joins TRBV28 to TRBJ2-3, with a tentative D call TRBD2 (6 bases). The CDR3 covers 14 residues. Trimming left V 5 bases short and J 11 bases short, with 20 bases between. Germline CDR1 reads MDHEN; CDR2 reads SYDVKM. CDR3 in amino acids: CASSLPGTPWVQYF. CDR3 nucleotides: TGTGCCAGCAGTCTCCCCGGGACTCCTTGGGTGCAGTATTTT.